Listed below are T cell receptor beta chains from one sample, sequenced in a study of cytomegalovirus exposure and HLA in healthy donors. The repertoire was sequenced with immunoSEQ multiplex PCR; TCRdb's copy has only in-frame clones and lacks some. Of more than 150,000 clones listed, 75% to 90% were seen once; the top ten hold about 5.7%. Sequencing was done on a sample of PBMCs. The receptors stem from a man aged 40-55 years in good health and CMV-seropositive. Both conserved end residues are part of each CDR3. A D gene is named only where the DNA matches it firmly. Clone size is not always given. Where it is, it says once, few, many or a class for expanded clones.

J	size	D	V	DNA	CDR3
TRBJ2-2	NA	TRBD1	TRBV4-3	TGCGCCAGCAGCCAAGAGGCACAGGGGGGCACCGGGGAGCTGTTTTTT	CASSQEAQGGTGELFF
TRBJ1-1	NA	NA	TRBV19	TGTGCCAGTAGTATAGGGGGGGGAAACACTGAAGCTTTCTTT	CASSIGGGNTEAFF
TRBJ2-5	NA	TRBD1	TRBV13	TGTGCCAGCAGCTTAGGCCTGCAGGGGGCAAGGGAGACCCAGTACTTC	CASSLGLQGARETQYF
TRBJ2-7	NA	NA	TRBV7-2	TGTGCCAGCAGCTTAGCCGCCGGGGTAGCGGCCTCATCCTACGAGCAGTACTTC	CASSLAAGVAASSYEQYF
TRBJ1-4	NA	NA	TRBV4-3	TGCGCCAGCAGCCAAGATCTGGCCAGGCCAGGGGAAAAACTGTTTTTT	CASSQDLARPGEKLFF
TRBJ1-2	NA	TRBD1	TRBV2	TGTGCCAGCAGTGAAAGGCGGGACAGGGATCGCGGCTACACCTTC	CASSERRDRDRGYTF
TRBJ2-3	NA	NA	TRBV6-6	TGTGCCAGCAGTTATGGCGGGGACCACACAGATACGCAGTATTTT	CASSYGGDHTDTQYF
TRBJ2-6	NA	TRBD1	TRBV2	TGTGCCAGCAGCAGGGACAGGGCTGGGGCCAACGTCCTGACTTTC	CASSRDRAGANVLTF
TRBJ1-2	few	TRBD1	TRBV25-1	TGTGCCAGCAGTGAGCAAACAGGGGGCGCGGCATGCTACACCTTC	CASSEQTGGAACYTF
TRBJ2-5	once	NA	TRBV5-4	TGTGCCAGCAGCTCTCTAGGCCAAGAGACCCAGTACTTC	CASSSLGQETQYF
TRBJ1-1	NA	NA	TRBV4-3	TGCGCCAGCAGCCAAGCGGGGGGCCGGGGGGACACTGAAGCTTTCTTT	CASSQAGGRGDTEAFF
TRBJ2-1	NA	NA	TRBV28	TGTGCCAGCAGTTTACAGGGCAACTACAATGAGCAGTTCTTC	CASSLQGNYNEQFF
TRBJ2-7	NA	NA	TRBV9	TGTGCCAGCAGCGGAGGGGAGGACCGACCCTACGAGCAGTACTTC	CASSGGEDRPYEQYF
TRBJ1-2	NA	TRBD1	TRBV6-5	TGTGCCAGCAGCACCCCGGACAGGAGCTACTATGGCTACACCTTC	CASSTPDRSYYGYTF
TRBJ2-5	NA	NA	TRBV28	TGTGCCAGCAGTTCCCGGGGTGAGACCCAGTACTTC	CASSSRGETQYF
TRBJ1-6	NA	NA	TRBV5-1	TGCGCCAGCAGCTTGGACGGGGGGGGTACTTCACCCCTCCACTTT	CASSLDGGGTSPLHF
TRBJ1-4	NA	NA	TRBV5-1	TGCGCCAGCAGAGATGCCAGGGGAGGGGAAAAACTGTTTTTT	CASRDARGGEKLFF
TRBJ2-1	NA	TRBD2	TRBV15	TGTGCCACCAGCAGAGATCCGGCTAGCGGGGCTAATGAGCAGTTCTTC	CATSRDPASGANEQFF
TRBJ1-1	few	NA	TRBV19	TGTGCCAGTAGTACCCACGGGTACACTGAAGCTTTCTTT	CASSTHGYTEAFF
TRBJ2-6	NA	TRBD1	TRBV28	TGTGCCAGCGGTGTCCAGACAGGGACTGGGGCCAACGTCCTGACTTTC	CASGVQTGTGANVLTF
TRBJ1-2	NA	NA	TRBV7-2	TGTGCCAGCAGCCCCCGGGGTAGGGATCACTATGGCTACACCTTC	CASSPRGRDHYGYTF
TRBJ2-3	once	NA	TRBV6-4	TGTGCCAGCAGCCCCCAGCTAGCCAGCACAGATACGCAGTATTTT	CASSPQLASTDTQYF